These 27 T cell receptor beta chains were sequenced from one sample in a study of T-cell memory formation after mild COVID-19. TCRdb passed the 5' RACE reads through MiXCR, listing each CDR3 protein once. The sample contains about 500,000 distinct CDR3 sequences, roughly 20% of which appear only once. The sample was PBMCs or a T cell subset sorted from them (not recorded which). Receptor source: an adult woman who had mild COVID-19 (a few samples of this study predate the infection). Cell type and time point are not known.

This chain links TRBV7-3 with TRBJ2-1; 10 nucleotides line up with TRBD1. Trimming took 2 bases from V and 5 from J; bases not matched to a gene: 3. This CDR3 is built from 15 residues. The germline V gene encodes CDR1 SGHTA and CDR2 FQGTGA. CDR3 sequence reads: CASSLEGQGNNEQFF. The CDR3, as DNA: TGTGCCAGCAGCTTAGAGGGACAGGGGAACAATGAGCAGTTCTTC.

The rearrangement joins TRBV2 to TRBJ1-5, with 9 nucleotides matching TRBD1. The V segment lost 4 bases and the J segment 6 bases; nucleotides outside the gene matches: 7. CDR1 SNHLY and CDR2 FYNNEI come from the germline V gene. This CDR3 is built from 15 residues. CDR3 nucleotide sequence: TGTGCCAGCAGTGTATCTCGACAGGGGGGTCAGCCCCAGCATTTT. Protein: CASSVSRQGGQPQHF.

The chain uses TRBV25-1 and TRBJ2-5; maybe TRBD2 (6 bases). V was cut by 8 bases and J by 4 bases, with 14 bases left in between. CDR1 is MGHDK and CDR2 is SYGVNS in the germline V gene. This CDR3 has 13 residues. DNA for the CDR3: TGTGCCAGCGGGTTTGGGCGGGGAGAGACCCAGTACTTC. Encoded protein: CASGFGRGETQYF.

The rearrangement uses TRBV24-1 and TRBJ1-1; D might be TRBD1 (5 bases). Deletions cut 7 bases from V and 3 bases from J, with 11 bases between. The CDR3 contains 13 residues. Germline V gene sequence: CDR1 KGHDR, CDR2 SFDVKD. The CDR3 loop is CATSGGGYTEAFF. The CDR3 bases are TGTGCCACCAGCGGGGGGGGGTACACTGAAGCTTTCTTT.

This clonotype appeared a few times. V is TRBV7-8 and J is TRBJ2-7, with TRBD1 as a possible D gene (5 bases). The CDR3 runs to 15 residues. V shed 4 bases and J shed 0 bases, with 13 bases lying between them. Germline assignment: CDR1 SGHVS and CDR2 FQNEAQ. The CDR3 bases are TGTGCCAGCAGCTCCAGGGAACGAGACTCCTACGAGCAGTACTTC. It translates to CASSSRERDSYEQYF.

V is TRBV5-1 and J is TRBJ1-1, with D possibly TRBD1 on 5 matching bases. The CDR3 is made up of 16 amino acids. Germline V gene data show CDR1 as SGHRS and CDR2 as YFSETQ. V lost 3 bases to trimming and J lost 3 bases, with 18 bases between them. The CDR3 reads CASSSHGGYLHTEAFF. CDR3 sequence (DNA): TGCGCCAGCAGCTCCCACGGGGGGTATTTGCACACTGAAGCTTTCTTT.

This clonotype was detected a few times. The V and J genes are TRBV7-9 and TRBJ2-5; D may be TRBD1 or TRBD2 (5 bases each). Germline V gene sequence: CDR1 SEHNR, CDR2 FQNEAQ (reference sequence). Trimming removed 8 bases from V and 0 bases from J, with 16 bases in between. CDR3 length equals 15 residues. CDR3 sequence reads: CASGLGQPNQETQYF. In nucleotides, the CDR3 is TGTGCCAGCGGACTGGGGCAGCCTAACCAAGAGACCCAGTACTTC.

V gene TRBV29-1 combines with J gene TRBJ2-1; no reliable D call. CDR3 length: 14 amino acids. Germline CDR1 is SQVTM and CDR2 is ANQGSEA. Trimming shortened V by 7 bases and J by 5 bases, and 18 bases separated the two germline ends. CDR3 amino acids: CSAETRAPNNEQFF. CDR3 sequence (DNA): TGCAGCGCAGAAACCCGAGCGCCTAACAATGAGCAGTTCTTC.

This clonotype was counted a few times. This rearrangement joins TRBV7-9 to TRBJ2-5; D is uncertain. The CDR3 is 16 residues long. V lost 5 bases and J lost 3, with 19 bases in between. The V gene's germline CDR1 is SEHNR and CDR2 FQNEAQ (reference sequence). The CDR3 sequence: CASSPLGLWGEETQYF. CDR3 DNA: TGTGCCAGCAGCCCGCTTGGGTTATGGGGTGAAGAGACCCAGTACTTC.

V usage is TRBV6-5 and J usage is TRBJ2-3, with D hard to call. The V gene lost 2 bases and the J gene lost 0 bases, with 12 bases spanning the gap. Germline values: CDR1 MNHEY, CDR2 SVGAGI. The CDR3 loop spans 16 amino acids. CDR3 nucleotides: TGTGCCAGCAGTTACCTGCGGAACCCTAGCACAGATACGCAGTATTTT. Amino acids: CASSYLRNPSTDTQYF.

This chain links TRBV12-3 or TRBV12-4 with TRBJ1-5; TRBD1 agrees at 7 bases. CDR3 length: 12 residues. Trimming removed 9 bases from V and 9 bases from J; junction bases left unmatched: 8. The CDR3 bases are TGTGCCAGTCAAAGGGGGCCCGGGCCCCAGCATTTT. As protein: CASQRGPGPQHF.

This clonotype has more than one count but fewer than ten. The chain recombines TRBV5-6 with TRBJ2-3, with 9 bases aligning to TRBD2. With V trimmed by 1 base and J by 3 bases, 6 bases remained unmatched. Germline V gene lookup returns CDR1 SGHDT and CDR2 YYEEEE. The CDR3 totals 16 residues. CDR3 nucleotides: TGTGCCAGCAGCTTGTTCGTAGCGGGAGAGACAGATACGCAGTATTTT. This sequence encodes CASSLFVAGETDTQYF.

The chain carries TRBV5-1 and TRBJ1-2; 12 bases are shared with TRBD1. Germline V gene lookup returns CDR1 SGHRS and CDR2 YFSETQ. With 4 bases clipped from V and 3 bases from J, the junction kept 4 bases outside the gene matches. The CDR3 extends over 15 amino acids. DNA of the CDR3: TGCGCCAGCAGCGGAGGGACAGGGGGCGACTATGGCTACACCTTC. Its protein product is CASSGGTGGDYGYTF.

This clonotype was counted many times. The chain is built from TRBV5-1 and TRBJ2-5; no definite D call. The germline V and J ends were trimmed by 0 bases and 0 bases, with 6 bases remaining between them. CDR1 SGHRS and CDR2 YFSETQ come from the germline V gene. This CDR3 is 14 amino acids long. This chain's CDR3 is CASSLATDQETQYF. The CDR3 DNA reads TGCGCCAGCAGCTTGGCTACAGACCAAGAGACCCAGTACTTC. The full variable domain, its missing parts supplied by reference TRBV5-1 and TRBJ2-5, is KAGVTQTPRYLIKTRGQQVTLSCSPISGHRSVSWYQQTPGQGLQFLFEYFSETQRNKGNFPGRFSGRQFSNSRSEMNVSTLELGDSALYLCASSLATDQETQYFGPGTRLLVL.

V gene TRBV7-2 combines with J gene TRBJ2-5; TRBD2 aligns across 7 bases. V trimming: 8 bases; J trimming: 5 bases; junction bases outside the gene matches: 8. The CDR3 runs 13 residues. The germline CDR1 and CDR2 sequences are SGHTA and FQGNSA. The CDR3 here is CASCRSGRETQYF. The CDR3 DNA reads as TGTGCCAGCTGCCGGTCCGGGAGGGAGACCCAGTACTTC.

The chain couples TRBV5-1 to TRBJ2-7; 9 positions agree with TRBD1. J lost 4 bases, V lost 2 bases, and 10 bases had no gene match. CDR1 is SGHRS and CDR2 is YFSETQ in the germline V gene. The CDR3 sequence is 16 residues long. The CDR3: CASSFKPGQGNYEQYF. CDR3 nucleotides: TGCGCCAGCAGCTTCAAACCGGGACAGGGTAATTACGAGCAGTACTTC.

This clonotype was seen a handful of times. The chain recombines TRBV12-5 with TRBJ2-7; 9 bases line up with TRBD1. The CDR3 runs 14 residues. Germline CDR1 LGHNT, CDR2 FRNRAP. The J segment lost 3 bases and the V segment lost 6 bases, leaving 6 bases of the junction unmatched. Written as DNA, the CDR3 is TGTGCTAGTGGCCGACAGGGGGGCGGCTACGAGCAGTACTTC. Residues: CASGRQGGGYEQYF.

This clonotype was picked up a small number of times. Here the CDR3 DNA reads TGTGCCAGCAGCCCTGTTCTGCAGGGGGCGGCTGGGGCCAACGTCCTGACTTTC. This encodes CASSPVLQGAAGANVLTF. The rearrangement links TRBV12-3 or TRBV12-4 to TRBJ2-6; 8 bases are shared with TRBD1. V lost 6 bases to trimming and J lost 2 bases; unmatched junction nucleotides: 12. This CDR3 contains 18 residues.

This clonotype was seen a few times. J is TRBJ2-1 and V is TRBV2; 9 bases are a match to TRBD1. The germline V gene has CDR1 SNHLY and CDR2 FYNNEI. The V gene end was trimmed by 4 bases and the J gene end by 4 bases; junction bases not matched to a gene: 11. There are 17 residues in the CDR3. The CDR3 nucleotides read TGTGCCAGCAGTGGGTACTCGGACAGGGGTTGGTACAATGAGCAGTTCTTC. This encodes CASSGYSDRGWYNEQFF.

The chain couples TRBV12-3 or TRBV12-4 to TRBJ2-7, with D unclear. CDR3 length: 11 residues. Trimming cost V 3 bases and J 5 bases, with 5 bases left between them. CDR3 coding DNA: TGTGCCAGCAGTTTTTCCGACGAGCAGTACTTC. Encoded protein: CASSFSDEQYF.

The chain employs TRBV24-1 and TRBJ2-1, with unresolved D. CDR3 length: 14 amino acids. V was clipped by 2 bases and J by 8 bases, with 12 bases between them. CDR1 is KGHDR and CDR2 is SFDVKD in the germline V gene. The CDR3 loop reads CATSDSAKVDEQFF. DNA for the CDR3: TGTGCCACCAGTGATTCCGCGAAGGTGGATGAGCAGTTCTTC.

This clonotype has a handful of counts. This sequence joins TRBV19 and TRBJ1-1; unclear D gene. CDR1 LNHDA and CDR2 SQIVND come from the germline V gene (reference sequence). This CDR3 has 13 residues. Trimming cost V 6 bases and J 2 bases, with 10 bases left between them. The CDR3 coding sequence is TGTGCCAGTAGAGATATCAGCAACACTGAAGCTTTCTTT. It codes for CASRDISNTEAFF.

The sample holds a few counts of this clonotype. The chain is built from TRBV6-5 and TRBJ1-2, with TRBD1 as a possible D gene (5 bases). The CDR3 has 14 residues. The V gene's germline CDR1 is MNHEY and CDR2 SVGAGI. The V gene lost 2 bases and the J gene lost 0 bases, with 7 bases spanning the gap. The CDR3 reads CASSYKGTNYGYTF. CDR3 nucleotides: TGTGCCAGCAGTTACAAGGGGACTAACTATGGCTACACCTTC.

This rearrangement joins TRBV6-9 to TRBJ2-7, with D possibly matching TRBD2 (6 bases). Trimming cost V 2 bases and J 5 bases, with 19 bases left between them. This CDR3 is 16 amino acids long. Per the germline V gene, CDR1 is MNHGY and CDR2 is SVAAGI. The CDR3 loop is CASSYMGCAGIHEQYF. Here the CDR3 DNA reads TGTGCCAGCAGTTATATGGGGTGCGCGGGGATCCACGAGCAGTACTTC.

The V call is TRBV4-1, the J call TRBJ2-3, with a weak D call TRBD2 (5 bases). The CDR3 covers 14 residues. V shed 3 bases and J shed 0 bases, with 7 bases lying between them. Germline-derived CDR1 and CDR2 are MGHRA and YSYEKL. The CDR3 sequence: CASSHPGSTDTQYF. DNA of the CDR3: TGCGCCAGCAGCCATCCGGGAAGCACAGATACGCAGTATTTT.

This clonotype has more than one count but fewer than ten. This chain connects TRBV2 to TRBJ2-3; no definite D call. The length of the CDR3 is 14 residues. The V end was cut by 7 bases, the J end by 1 base, with 12 bases between. The germline CDR1 and CDR2 sequences are SNHLY and FYNNEI. CDR3 sequence reads: CASTGSIRTDTQYF. The CDR3 bases are TGTGCCAGCACCGGGTCCATACGCACAGATACGCAGTATTTT.

This chain connects TRBV5-1 to TRBJ1-4; D may be TRBD1 (5 bases). Germline V lookup: CDR1 SGHRS, CDR2 YFSETQ. The CDR3 consists of 15 residues. V was shortened by 9 bases and J by 1 base, with 16 bases between the two germline ends. The CDR3 protein is CAIAGRQRTNEKLFF. The CDR3 bases are TGCGCCATTGCGGGCCGACAGCGAACTAATGAAAAACTGTTTTTT.